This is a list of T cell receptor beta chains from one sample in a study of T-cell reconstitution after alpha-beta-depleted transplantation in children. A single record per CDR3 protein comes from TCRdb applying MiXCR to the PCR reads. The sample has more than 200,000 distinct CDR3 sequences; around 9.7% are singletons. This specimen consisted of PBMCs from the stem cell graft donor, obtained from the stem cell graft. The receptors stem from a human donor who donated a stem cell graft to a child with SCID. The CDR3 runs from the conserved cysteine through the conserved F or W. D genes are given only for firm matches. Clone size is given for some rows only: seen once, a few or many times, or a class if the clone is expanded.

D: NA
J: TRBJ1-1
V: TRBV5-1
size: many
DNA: TGCGCCAGCAGCCAGGACACCGGTAACACTGAAGCTTTCTTT
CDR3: CASSQDTGNTEAFF

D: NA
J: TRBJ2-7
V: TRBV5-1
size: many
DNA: TGCGCCAGCAGCTTGGAGGGGGTAATCGGCGAGCAGTACTTC
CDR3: CASSLEGVIGEQYF

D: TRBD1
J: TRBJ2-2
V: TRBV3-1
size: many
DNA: TGTGCCGCCCAACTGGGGGACAGGGTCGATTATTACACCGGGGAGCTGTTTTTT
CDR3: CAAQLGDRVDYYTGELFF

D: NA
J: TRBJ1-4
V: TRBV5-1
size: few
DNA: TGCGCCAGCAGGCTAGATCCTTGGGAAAAACTGTTTTTT
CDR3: CASRLDPWEKLFF

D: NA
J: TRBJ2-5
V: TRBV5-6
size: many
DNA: TGTGCCAGCAGCTTGGTCGGCGCCGAGACCCAGTACTTC
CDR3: CASSLVGAETQYF

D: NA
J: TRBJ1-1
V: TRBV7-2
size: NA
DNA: TGTGCCAGCAGCTTAGAGGTTTTAGCCCAGGCTTTCTTT
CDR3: CASSLEVLAQAFF

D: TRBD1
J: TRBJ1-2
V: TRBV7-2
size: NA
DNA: TGTGCCAGCAGCCTATCGGACAGGGCTGGCTACACCTTC
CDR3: CASSLSDRAGYTF

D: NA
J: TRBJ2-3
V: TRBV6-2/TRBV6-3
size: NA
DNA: TGTGCCAGCAGTCAGATCCGCCAGTATTTT
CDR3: CASSQIRQYF

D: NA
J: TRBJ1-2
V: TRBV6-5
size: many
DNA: TGTGCCAGCAGTTACACCGCCCTGCAGGGGCGTACGGGGGGCTACACCTTC
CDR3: CASSYTALQGRTGGYTF

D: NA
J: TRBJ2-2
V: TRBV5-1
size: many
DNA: TGCGCCAGCAGCTTGGCCCGGCAGGAAAACACCGGGGAGCTGTTTTTT
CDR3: CASSLARQENTGELFF

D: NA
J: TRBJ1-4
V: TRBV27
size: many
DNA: TGTGCCAGCAGTTTTCTGAGACAACGTAATGAAAAACTGTTTTTT
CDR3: CASSFLRQRNEKLFF

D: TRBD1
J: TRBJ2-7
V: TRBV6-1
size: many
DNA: TGTGCCAGCAGTGAAGAGACAGGGGGCTCCTACGAGCAGTACTTC
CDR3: CASSEETGGSYEQYF

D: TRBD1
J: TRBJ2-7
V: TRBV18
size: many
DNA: TGTGCCAGCTCACCCGAGACAGGGATCGAGGACGAGCAGTACTTC
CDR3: CASSPETGIEDEQYF

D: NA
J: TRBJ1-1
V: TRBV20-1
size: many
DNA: TGCAGTGCTAACACTCAGGGTTTAACTGAAGCTTTCTTT
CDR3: CSANTQGLTEAFF

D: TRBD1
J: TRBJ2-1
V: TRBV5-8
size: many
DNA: TGTGCCAGCAGCCTAACCGGGACAGGTTCCTACAATGAGCAGTTCTTC
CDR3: CASSLTGTGSYNEQFF

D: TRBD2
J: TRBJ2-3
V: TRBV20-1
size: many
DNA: TGCAGTGCTAGAGAAGAGGAAGCGGGGGCCTTACTAGGGACAGATACGCAGTATTTT
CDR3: CSAREEEAGALLGTDTQYF

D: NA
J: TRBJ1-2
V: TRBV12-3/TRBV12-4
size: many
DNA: TGTGCCAGCACCCGCCCCCGGGGGTCTAACTATGGCTACACCTTC
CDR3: CASTRPRGSNYGYTF

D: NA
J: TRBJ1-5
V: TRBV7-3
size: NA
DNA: TGTGCCAGCAGCTCCGCGAGTCGGCTCCCAGGGAATCAGCGCCAGCATTTT
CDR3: CASSSASRLPGNQRQHF

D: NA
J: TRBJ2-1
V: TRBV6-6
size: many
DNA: TGTGCCAGCAGTTACTCAGACAACAATGAGCAGTTCTTC
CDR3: CASSYSDNNEQFF

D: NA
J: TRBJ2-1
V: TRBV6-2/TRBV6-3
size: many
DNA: TGTGCCAGCAGTTACTCGGGGTACGATAGCCGAAATGAGCAGTTCTTC
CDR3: CASSYSGYDSRNEQFF